Listed here are 5 T cell receptor beta chains from one sample, sequenced in a study of control samples from healthy donors and cancer patients. The method was immunoSEQ multiplex PCR; TCRdb's version includes in-frame clones alone and lacks a portion of them. Among over 150,000 clones listed, 94% were seen once. Sample: PBMCs. The origin of the receptors is a man in his sixties with colorectal cancer.

V and J are TRBV4-1 and TRBJ2-2; 10 nucleotides agree with TRBD2. Germline lookup yields CDR1 MGHRA and CDR2 YSYEKL. V was pared by 3 bases and J by 3 bases, with 4 bases of the junction left unmatched. This CDR3 has 16 residues. The CDR3 sequence: CASSHLAGGYTGELFF. CDR3 in DNA: TGCGCCAGCAGCCATTTAGCGGGGGGCTACACCGGGGAGCTGTTTTTT.

V gene TRBV6-5 combines with J gene TRBJ2-5, with unresolved D. Trimming took 2 bases from V and 4 from J, leaving 2 bases between them. This CDR3 comprises 11 residues. CDR1 MNHEY and CDR2 SVGAGI come from the germline V gene. CDR3 nucleotide sequence: TGTGCCAGCAGTTACAGAGAGACCCAGTACTTC. Protein sequence: CASSYRETQYF.

This chain uses TRBV5-1 with TRBJ2-1, with D possibly matching TRBD1 (6 bases). This CDR3 has 14 residues. Between the trimmed V and J ends, which lost 4 bases and 5 bases, there was a span of 13 bases. The germline CDR1 and CDR2 sequences are SGHRS and YFSETQ. This chain's CDR3 is CASSGGGAHNEQFF. CDR3 bases: TGCGCCAGCAGCGGTGGGGGCGCCCACAATGAGCAGTTCTTC.

V and J are TRBV9 and TRBJ2-3; 10 bases match TRBD2. Trimming cost V 3 bases and J 6 bases; bases outside gene matches: 10. Germline CDR1 SGDLS, CDR2 YYNGEE. CDR3 length: 16 residues. The chain's CDR3 is CASSALSGGGRDTQYF. CDR3 sequence (DNA): TGTGCCAGCAGCGCCTTGAGCGGGGGGGGCCGGGATACGCAGTATTTT.

This chain links TRBV23-1 with TRBJ2-1; tentatively, D is TRBD1 (6 bases). TRBV23-1 is noted as an ORF with a role that remains uncertain. There are 16 residues in the CDR3. V lost 1 base, J lost 7 bases, and 17 bases lay in between. The CDR3 DNA reads as TGCGCCAGCAGTCAATTGGGTAGGGGGTGGTCGAATGAGCAGTTCTTC. This gives the protein CASSQLGRGWSNEQFF.